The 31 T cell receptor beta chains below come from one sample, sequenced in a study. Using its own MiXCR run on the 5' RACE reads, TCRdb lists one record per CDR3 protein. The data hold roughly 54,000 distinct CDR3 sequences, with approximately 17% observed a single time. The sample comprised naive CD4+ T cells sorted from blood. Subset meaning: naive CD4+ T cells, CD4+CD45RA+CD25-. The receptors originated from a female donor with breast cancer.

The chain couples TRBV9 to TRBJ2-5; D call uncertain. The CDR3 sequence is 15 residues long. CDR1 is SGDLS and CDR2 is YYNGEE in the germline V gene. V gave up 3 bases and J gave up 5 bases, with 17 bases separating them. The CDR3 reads CASSGSSMAAETQYF. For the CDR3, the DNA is TGTGCCAGCAGCGGATCCAGTATGGCTGCGGAGACCCAGTACTTC.

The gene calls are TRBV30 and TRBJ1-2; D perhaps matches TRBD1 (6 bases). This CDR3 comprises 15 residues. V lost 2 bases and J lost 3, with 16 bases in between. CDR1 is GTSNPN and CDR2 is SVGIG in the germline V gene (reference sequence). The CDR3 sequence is CAWSPPTGNYYGYTF. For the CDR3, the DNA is TGTGCCTGGAGTCCACCGACAGGAAATTACTATGGCTACACCTTC.

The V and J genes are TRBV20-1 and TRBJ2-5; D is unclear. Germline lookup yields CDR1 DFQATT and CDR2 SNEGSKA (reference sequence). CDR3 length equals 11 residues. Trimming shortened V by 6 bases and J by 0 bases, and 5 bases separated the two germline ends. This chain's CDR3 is CSAEYQETQYF. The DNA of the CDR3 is TGCAGTGCGGAGTACCAAGAGACCCAGTACTTC.

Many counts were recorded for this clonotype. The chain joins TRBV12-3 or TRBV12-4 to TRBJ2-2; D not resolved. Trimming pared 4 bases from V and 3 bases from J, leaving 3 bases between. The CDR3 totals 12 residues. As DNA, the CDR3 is TGTGCCAGCAGTTCGGACACCGGGGAGCTGTTTTTT. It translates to CASSSDTGELFF.

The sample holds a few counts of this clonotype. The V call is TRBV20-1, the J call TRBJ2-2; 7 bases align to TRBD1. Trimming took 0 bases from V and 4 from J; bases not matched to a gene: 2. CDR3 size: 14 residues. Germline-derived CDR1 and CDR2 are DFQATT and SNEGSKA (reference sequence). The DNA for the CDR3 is TGCAGTGCTAGAGAGCCAGGGGGCACCGGGGAGCTGTTTTTT. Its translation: CSAREPGGTGELFF.

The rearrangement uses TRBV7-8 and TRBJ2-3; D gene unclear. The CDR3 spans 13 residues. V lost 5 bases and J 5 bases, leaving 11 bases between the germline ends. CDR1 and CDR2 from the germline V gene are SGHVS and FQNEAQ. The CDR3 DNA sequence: TGTGCCAGCAGCCCGTTTCCCGGAGATACGCAGTATTTT. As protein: CASSPFPGDTQYF.

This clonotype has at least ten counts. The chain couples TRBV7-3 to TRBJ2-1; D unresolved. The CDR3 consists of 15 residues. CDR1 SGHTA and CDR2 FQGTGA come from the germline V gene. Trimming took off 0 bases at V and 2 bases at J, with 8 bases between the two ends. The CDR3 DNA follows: TGTGCCAGCAGCTTAACAGTCTACCCCTACAATGAGCAGTTCTTC. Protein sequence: CASSLTVYPYNEQFF.

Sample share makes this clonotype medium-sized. Here the CDR3 DNA reads TGTGCCAGCAGGACAGGGTACTACGAGCAGTACTTC. Its protein is CASRTGYYEQYF. The chain combines TRBV6-2 or TRBV6-3 with TRBJ2-7; 7 bases are a match to TRBD1. The CDR3 has 12 amino acids. CDR1 is MNHEY and CDR2 is SVGEGT in the germline V gene. Germline trimming cut 6 bases from V and 3 bases from J; bases unmatched to any gene: 2.

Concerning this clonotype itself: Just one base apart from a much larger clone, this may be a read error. CDR3 nucleotides: TGCGCCAGCAGCTTATCCGGGAAACCAAGCACAGGTACGCAGTATTTT. This encodes CASSLSGKPSTGTQYF. The chain has TRBV5-1 and TRBJ2-3; D may correspond to TRBD1 or TRBD2 (5 bases each). This CDR3 region has 16 residues. The V gene's germline CDR1 is SGHRS and CDR2 YFSETQ.

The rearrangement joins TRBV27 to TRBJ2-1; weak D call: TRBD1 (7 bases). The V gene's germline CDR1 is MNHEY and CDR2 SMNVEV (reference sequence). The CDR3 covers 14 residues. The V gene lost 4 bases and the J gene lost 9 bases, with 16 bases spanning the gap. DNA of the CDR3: TGTGCCAGCAGTTCGACAGGGTACGGGAGTGAGCAGTTCTTC. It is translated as CASSSTGYGSEQFF.

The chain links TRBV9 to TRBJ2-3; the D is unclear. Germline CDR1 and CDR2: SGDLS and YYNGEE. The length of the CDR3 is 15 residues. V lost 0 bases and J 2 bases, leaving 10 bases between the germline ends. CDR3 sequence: CASSVGGYNTDTQYF. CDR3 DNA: TGTGCCAGCAGCGTAGGGGGATACAACACAGATACGCAGTATTTT.

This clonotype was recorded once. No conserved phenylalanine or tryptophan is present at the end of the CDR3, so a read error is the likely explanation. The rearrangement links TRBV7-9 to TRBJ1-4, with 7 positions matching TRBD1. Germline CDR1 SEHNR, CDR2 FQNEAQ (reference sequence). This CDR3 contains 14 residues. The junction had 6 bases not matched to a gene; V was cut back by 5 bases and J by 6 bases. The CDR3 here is CASSHRGVDEKLFY. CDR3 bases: TGTGCCAGCAGCCACAGGGGAGTGGATGAAAAACTGTTTTAT.

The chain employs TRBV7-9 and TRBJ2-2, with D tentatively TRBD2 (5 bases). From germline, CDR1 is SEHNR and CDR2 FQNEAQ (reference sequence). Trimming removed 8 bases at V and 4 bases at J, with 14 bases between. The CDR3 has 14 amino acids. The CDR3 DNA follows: TGTGCCAGCCGCAAGGACTCAATCACCGGGGAGCTGTTTTTT. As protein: CASRKDSITGELFF.

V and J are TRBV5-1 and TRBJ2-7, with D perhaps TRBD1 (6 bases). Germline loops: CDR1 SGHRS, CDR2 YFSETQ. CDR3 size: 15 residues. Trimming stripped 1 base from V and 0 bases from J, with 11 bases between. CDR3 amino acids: CASSLFTGSSYEQYF. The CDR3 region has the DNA TGCGCCAGCAGCTTGTTCACAGGGAGCTCCTACGAGCAGTACTTC.

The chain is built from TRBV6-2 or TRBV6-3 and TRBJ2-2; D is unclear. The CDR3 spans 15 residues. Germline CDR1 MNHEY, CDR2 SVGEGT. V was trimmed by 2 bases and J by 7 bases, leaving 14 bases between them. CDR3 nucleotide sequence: TGTGCCAGCAGTTACGGGTCTCGGTATGGCGGGGAGCTGTTTTTT. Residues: CASSYGSRYGGELFF.

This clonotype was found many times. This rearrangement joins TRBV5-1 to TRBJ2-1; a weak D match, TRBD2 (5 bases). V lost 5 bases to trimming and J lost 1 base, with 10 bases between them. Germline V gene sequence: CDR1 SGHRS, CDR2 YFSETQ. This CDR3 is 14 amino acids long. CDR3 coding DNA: TGCGCCAGCAGATCAAGCGGTTCCTACAATGAGCAGTTCTTC. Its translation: CASRSSGSYNEQFF.

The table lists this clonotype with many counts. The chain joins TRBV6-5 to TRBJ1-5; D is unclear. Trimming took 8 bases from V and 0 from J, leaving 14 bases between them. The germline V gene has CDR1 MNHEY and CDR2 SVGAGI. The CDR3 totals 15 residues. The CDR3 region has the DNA TGTGCCAGCGGCAGATCCCCTTATAGCAATCAGCCCCAGCATTTT. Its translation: CASGRSPYSNQPQHF.

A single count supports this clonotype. The CDR3 DNA sequence: TGTGCCAGCAGCCAGGTCTTTGCCGGCTCCTACGAGCAGTACTTC. Its translation: CASSQVFAGSYEQYF. V is TRBV3-1 and J is TRBJ2-7; no reliable D call. The CDR3 contains 15 residues. Trimming took off 3 bases at V and 0 bases at J, with 12 bases between the two ends. CDR1 LGHDT and CDR2 YNNKEL come from the germline V gene (reference sequence).

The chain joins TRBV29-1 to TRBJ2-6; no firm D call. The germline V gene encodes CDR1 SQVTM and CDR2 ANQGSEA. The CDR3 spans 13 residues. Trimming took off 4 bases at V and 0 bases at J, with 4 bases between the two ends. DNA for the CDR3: TGCAGCGTTGGACACTCTGGGGCCAACGTCCTGACTTTC. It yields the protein CSVGHSGANVLTF.

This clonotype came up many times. CDR3 in DNA: TGCGCCAGCAGCTTGGCGCTAGGGGGAATCACAGATACGCAGTATTTT. Amino acids: CASSLALGGITDTQYF. This chain links TRBV5-1 with TRBJ2-3, with a tentative D call TRBD1 (6 bases). Germline V lookup: CDR1 SGHRS, CDR2 YFSETQ. The CDR3 has 16 residues. V was clipped by 0 bases and J by 2 bases, with 13 bases between them.

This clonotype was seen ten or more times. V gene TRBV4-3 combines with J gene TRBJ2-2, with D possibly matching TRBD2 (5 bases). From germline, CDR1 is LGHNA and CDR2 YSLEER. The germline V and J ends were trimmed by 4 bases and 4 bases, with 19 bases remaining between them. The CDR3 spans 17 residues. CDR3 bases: TGCGCCAGCAGCCCAGACCGATCCGGGGAGTTCACCGGGGAGCTGTTTTTT. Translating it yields CASSPDRSGEFTGELFF.

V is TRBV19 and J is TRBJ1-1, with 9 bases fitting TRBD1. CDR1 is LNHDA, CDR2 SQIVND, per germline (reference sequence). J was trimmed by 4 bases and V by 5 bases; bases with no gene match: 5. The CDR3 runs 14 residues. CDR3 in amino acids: CASSALQGATEAFF. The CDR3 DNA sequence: TGTGCCAGTAGTGCATTACAGGGGGCCACTGAAGCTTTCTTT.

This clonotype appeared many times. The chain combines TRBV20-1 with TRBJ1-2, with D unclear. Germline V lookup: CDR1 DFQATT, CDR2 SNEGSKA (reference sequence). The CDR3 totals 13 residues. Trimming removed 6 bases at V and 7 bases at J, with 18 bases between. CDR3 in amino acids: CSALNEGGIGYTF. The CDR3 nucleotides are TGCAGTGCCCTAAACGAGGGAGGAATTGGCTACACCTTC.

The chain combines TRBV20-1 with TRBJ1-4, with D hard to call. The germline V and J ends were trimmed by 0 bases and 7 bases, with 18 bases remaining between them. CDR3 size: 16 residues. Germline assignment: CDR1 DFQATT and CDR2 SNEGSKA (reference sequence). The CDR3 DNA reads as TGCAGTGCTAGAGACCGACTGTCCAGCCGTGGTGAAAAACTGTTTTTT. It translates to CSARDRLSSRGEKLFF.

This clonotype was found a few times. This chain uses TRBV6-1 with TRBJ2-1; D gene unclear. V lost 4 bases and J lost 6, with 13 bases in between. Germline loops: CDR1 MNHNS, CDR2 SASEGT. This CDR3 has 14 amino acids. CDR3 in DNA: TGTGCCAGCAGTGTTTTCGCCGGAGTCAATGAGCAGTTCTTC. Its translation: CASSVFAGVNEQFF.

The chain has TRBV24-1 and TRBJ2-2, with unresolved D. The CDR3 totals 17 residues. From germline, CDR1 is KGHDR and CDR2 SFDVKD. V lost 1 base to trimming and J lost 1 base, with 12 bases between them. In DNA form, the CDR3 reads TGTGCCACCAGTGATTTCGGTGGGATTGAGAACACCGGGGAGCTGTTTTTT. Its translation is CATSDFGGIENTGELFF.

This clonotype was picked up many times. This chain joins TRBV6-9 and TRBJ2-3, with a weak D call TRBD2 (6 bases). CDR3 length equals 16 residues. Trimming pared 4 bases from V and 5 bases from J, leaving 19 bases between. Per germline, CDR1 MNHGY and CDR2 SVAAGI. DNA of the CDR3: TGTGCCAGCAGTTCATCTAGCGTGACCCGAAAAGATACGCAGTATTTT. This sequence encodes CASSSSSVTRKDTQYF.

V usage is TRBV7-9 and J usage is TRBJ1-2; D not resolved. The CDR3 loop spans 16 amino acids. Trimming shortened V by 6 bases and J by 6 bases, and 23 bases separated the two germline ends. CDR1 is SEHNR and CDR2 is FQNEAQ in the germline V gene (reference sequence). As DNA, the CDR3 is TGTGCCAGCAGTCCGACCTTAACGACGTCGACGCATGGCTACACCTTC. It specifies CASSPTLTTSTHGYTF.

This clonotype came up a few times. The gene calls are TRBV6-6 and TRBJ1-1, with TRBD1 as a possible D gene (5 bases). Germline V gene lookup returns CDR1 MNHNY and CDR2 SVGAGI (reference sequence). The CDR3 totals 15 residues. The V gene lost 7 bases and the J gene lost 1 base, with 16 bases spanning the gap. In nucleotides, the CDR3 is TGTGCCAGCAACCCTTACTTGGGGGGGAACACTGAAGCTTTCTTT. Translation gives CASNPYLGGNTEAFF.

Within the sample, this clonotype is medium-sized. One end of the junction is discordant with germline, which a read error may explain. DNA of the CDR3: TGTGCCAGCAGTTTGCAGGGGAATCAGCCCCAGCATTTT. It codes for CASSLQGNQPQHF. The chain uses TRBV5-1 and TRBJ1-5; maybe TRBD1 (6 bases). The length of the CDR3 is 13 residues. Per the germline V gene, CDR1 is SGHRS and CDR2 is YFSETQ.

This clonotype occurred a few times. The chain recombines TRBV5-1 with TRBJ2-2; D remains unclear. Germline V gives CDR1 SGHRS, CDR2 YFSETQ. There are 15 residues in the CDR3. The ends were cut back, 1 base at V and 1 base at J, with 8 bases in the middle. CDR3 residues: CASSLFSRNTGELFF. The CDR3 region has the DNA TGCGCCAGCAGCTTGTTCTCCAGGAACACCGGGGAGCTGTTTTTT.